This T cell receptor beta chain appears in the sequencing data of a study of tumor-infiltrating lymphocytes in oesophageal squamous cell carcinoma. V lost 7 bases, J lost 13 bases, and 21 bases lay in between. The CDR3 extends over 13 amino acids. The germline V gene encodes CDR1 SGHRS and CDR2 YFSETQ. Details on this clonotype: A much larger clone sits a single nucleotide away, making a read error possible.

Each CDR3 protein gets one entry after TCRdb re-called the PCR reads with MiXCR. The data hold 24,000 or so distinct CDR3 sequences, with roughly 35% observed a single time. The specimen sequenced was esophageal tumor tissue. The rearrangement joins TRBV5-1 to TRBJ2-1, with a weak D call TRBD2 (6 bases). This TCR derives from a male donor with esophageal squamous cell carcinoma. The CDR3 region has the DNA TGCGCCAGCTTCGGAGGGGCCCAAGAGACCCAGTTCTTC. It translates to CASFGGAQETQFF.